This T cell receptor beta chain was sequenced in a study of blood T cell repertoires in COVID-19. Sequencing was performed with immunoSEQ multiplex PCR; in TCRdb, only in-frame clones are kept and a portion is missing. The sample carries 200,000 to 250,000 clones, 84% recorded once. This TCR was recovered from a woman aged 55-69 years who had recovered from COVID-19. Sequencing was carried out using peripheral blood.

CDR3 nucleotide sequence: TGTGCCAGCAGCAAAGGACAGGGAATAAATCAGCCCCAGCATTTT. Its translation is CASSKGQGINQPQHF. This chain links TRBV7-6 with TRBJ1-5; TRBD1 agrees at 8 bases. Germline CDR1 and CDR2: SGHVS and FNYEAQ. The CDR3 contains 15 residues. Trimming took 5 bases from V and 4 from J; bases not matched to a gene: 7. Looking up the rest from reference TRBV7-6 and TRBJ1-5 gives the full variable domain: GAGVSQSPRYKVTKRGQDVALRCDPISGHVSLYWYRQALGQGPEFLTYFNYEAQQDKSGLPNDRFSAERPEGSISTLTIQRTEQRDSAMYRCASSKGQGINQPQHFGDGTRLSIL.